The rows below give T cell receptor beta chains drawn from one sample of a study of T cells in Graves' hyperthyroidism and ophthalmopathy. TCRdb reprocessed the multiplex PCR reads via MiXCR and lists one record per CDR3 protein. The table records about 210,000 distinct CDR3 sequences, around 20% of them present only once. Sequences were obtained from blood. These receptors were taken from a man in his forties with Graves' hyperthyroidism. Each CDR3 is given with its conserved first and last residue. The order of the fields is V gene, D gene, J gene, clone size, CDR3 protein, CDR3 DNA. The D gene is left open where the match is weak. The size entry is marked missing in some rows and otherwise reads once, few, many or a size class.

v_call: TRBV27
d_call: NA
j_call: TRBJ2-7
clone_size: NA
cdr3_aa: CASRGRAYEQYF
cdr3_nt: TGTGCCTCCAGGGGGAGGGCCTACGAGCAGTACTTC

v_call: TRBV6-1
d_call: TRBD1
j_call: TRBJ2-7
clone_size: many
cdr3_aa: CASRESGTGAYEQYF
cdr3_nt: TGTGCCAGCAGAGAATCCGGGACAGGGGCCTACGAGCAGTACTTC

v_call: TRBV19
d_call: NA
j_call: TRBJ2-7
clone_size: NA
cdr3_aa: CATKREARAIYEQYF
cdr3_nt: TGTGCCACCAAAAGGGAGGCCAGAGCCATCTACGAGCAGTACTTC

v_call: TRBV19
d_call: NA
j_call: TRBJ2-3
clone_size: many
cdr3_aa: CASRAVGRSDTDTQYF
cdr3_nt: TGTGCCAGTAGAGCCGTCGGCAGGTCTGACACAGATACGCAGTATTTT

v_call: TRBV7-9
d_call: TRBD2
j_call: TRBJ2-7
clone_size: many
cdr3_aa: CASSLASSGVYEQYF
cdr3_nt: TGTGCCAGCAGCTTAGCCTCTAGCGGGGTCTACGAGCAGTACTTC

v_call: TRBV6-2/TRBV6-3
d_call: TRBD2
j_call: TRBJ2-5
clone_size: NA
cdr3_aa: CASRLAGRALETQYF
cdr3_nt: TGTGCCAGCAGATTAGCGGGGAGAGCGTTGGAGACCCAGTACTTC

v_call: TRBV20-1
d_call: NA
j_call: TRBJ1-1
clone_size: few
cdr3_aa: CSALGRREAFF
cdr3_nt: TGCAGTGCCCTGGGGAGGAGAGAAGCTTTCTTT

v_call: TRBV19
d_call: NA
j_call: TRBJ2-5
clone_size: NA
cdr3_aa: CASSIDAGQETQYF
cdr3_nt: TGTGCCAGTAGTATCGACGCGGGACAAGAGACCCAGTACTTC

v_call: TRBV5-6
d_call: NA
j_call: TRBJ2-5
clone_size: many
cdr3_aa: CASSLALTQYF
cdr3_nt: TGTGCCAGCAGCTTGGCCCTTACCCAGTACTTC

v_call: TRBV18
d_call: NA
j_call: TRBJ1-1
clone_size: many
cdr3_aa: CASSGRDNTEAFF
cdr3_nt: TGTGCCAGCTCAGGCCGGGACAACACTGAAGCTTTCTTT

v_call: TRBV2
d_call: TRBD1
j_call: TRBJ1-1
clone_size: many
cdr3_aa: CASSIGTGTEAFF
cdr3_nt: TGTGCCAGCAGTATTGGGACAGGCACTGAAGCTTTCTTT

v_call: TRBV6-2/TRBV6-3
d_call: TRBD2
j_call: TRBJ2-3
clone_size: NA
cdr3_aa: CASRTGLAGVTDTQYF
cdr3_nt: TGTGCCAGCAGAACAGGACTAGCGGGGGTCACAGATACGCAGTATTTT

v_call: TRBV20-1
d_call: NA
j_call: TRBJ2-3
clone_size: many
cdr3_aa: CSARKGWADTQYF
cdr3_nt: TGCAGTGCTAGAAAGGGTTGGGCAGATACGCAGTATTTT

v_call: TRBV12-3/TRBV12-4
d_call: TRBD2
j_call: TRBJ2-1
clone_size: many
cdr3_aa: CASSSLAGAFF
cdr3_nt: TGTGCCAGCAGTTCACTAGCGGGGGCTTTCTTC

v_call: TRBV2
d_call: NA
j_call: TRBJ1-5
clone_size: many
cdr3_aa: CASSVPWNSNQPQHF
cdr3_nt: TGTGCCAGCAGTGTCCCATGGAATAGTAATCAGCCCCAGCATTTT

v_call: TRBV3-1
d_call: NA
j_call: TRBJ1-1
clone_size: few
cdr3_aa: CASSQMQVNTEAFF
cdr3_nt: TGTGCCAGCAGCCAGATGCAAGTGAACACTGAAGCTTTCTTT

v_call: TRBV3-1
d_call: NA
j_call: TRBJ2-5
clone_size: many
cdr3_aa: CASSQRQVQETQYF
cdr3_nt: TGTGCCAGCAGCCAGAGACAGGTTCAAGAGACCCAGTACTTC

v_call: TRBV7-2
d_call: NA
j_call: TRBJ1-4
clone_size: NA
cdr3_aa: CASSSESHEKLFF
cdr3_nt: TGTGCCAGCAGCTCTGAGTCCCATGAAAAACTGTTTTTT

v_call: TRBV11-2
d_call: NA
j_call: TRBJ2-7
clone_size: many
cdr3_aa: CASSLGHPSSYEQYF
cdr3_nt: TGTGCCAGCAGCTTAGGACATCCGAGCTCCTACGAGCAGTACTTC

v_call: TRBV19
d_call: TRBD1
j_call: TRBJ1-5
clone_size: many
cdr3_aa: CASSINRDSGQPQHF
cdr3_nt: TGTGCCAGTAGTATAAACCGGGACAGCGGTCAGCCCCAGCATTTT

v_call: TRBV19
d_call: TRBD1
j_call: TRBJ2-6
clone_size: NA
cdr3_aa: CASRKGANGANVLTF
cdr3_nt: TGTGCCAGTAGGAAGGGGGCGAACGGGGCCAACGTCCTGACTTTC

v_call: TRBV19
d_call: NA
j_call: TRBJ1-2
clone_size: many
cdr3_aa: CASSTPGALIGVSYTF
cdr3_nt: TGTGCCAGTAGTACCCCGGGGGCCTTAATTGGCGTAAGCTACACCTTC

v_call: TRBV19
d_call: NA
j_call: TRBJ1-5
clone_size: NA
cdr3_aa: CASSSRRLDSNQPQHF
cdr3_nt: TGTGCCAGTAGTTCCCGACGGTTGGATAGCAATCAGCCCCAGCATTTT

v_call: TRBV6-1
d_call: NA
j_call: TRBJ2-7
clone_size: few
cdr3_aa: CASSRDLAHEQYF
cdr3_nt: TGTGCCAGCAGCAGGGATCTGGCCCACGAGCAGTACTTC

v_call: TRBV6-1
d_call: NA
j_call: TRBJ2-7
clone_size: many
cdr3_aa: CASSKTVLYEQYF
cdr3_nt: TGTGCCAGCAGTAAGACAGTTCTTTACGAGCAGTACTTC

v_call: TRBV5-6
d_call: NA
j_call: TRBJ2-3
clone_size: many
cdr3_aa: CASRTVGGPSTDTQYF
cdr3_nt: TGTGCCAGCAGGACCGTCGGGGGACCTAGCACAGATACGCAGTATTTT

v_call: TRBV11-2
d_call: NA
j_call: TRBJ1-4
clone_size: many
cdr3_aa: CASSLEAWRSGEKLFF
cdr3_nt: TGTGCCAGCAGCTTAGAAGCTTGGCGGAGCGGCGAAAAACTGTTTTTT

v_call: TRBV7-2
d_call: TRBD2
j_call: TRBJ2-5
clone_size: NA
cdr3_aa: CASSPDKRGGGIQETQYF
cdr3_nt: TGTGCCAGCAGCCCCGACAAGCGGGGGGGCGGAATCCAAGAGACCCAGTACTTC